What follows describes a single TCR beta chain. This sample was taken from a study of blood T cell repertoires in COVID-19. Study information: The samples span acute and convalescent COVID-19 from the United States, Italy and Spain.

Germline V gives CDR1 MDHEN, CDR2 SYDVKM. CDR3 size: 13 residues. Deletions cut 8 bases from V and 0 bases from J, with 8 bases between. Donors in Cohort 3 who had recovered were those with two negative PCRs, healthcare professional clearance, or resolution of their symptoms. Produced via immunoSEQ multiplex PCR; TCRdb's table is partial and in-frame only. The data show about 170,000 clones, approximately 90% seen once. This chain uses TRBV28 with TRBJ1-3; D is ambiguous. The source is a woman aged 18-29 years who had recovered from COVID-19. Material for sequencing was PBMCs or T cells enriched from blood (not recorded which). CDR3 nucleotides: TGTGCCAGCGCAGCGCTCTCTGGAAACACCATATATTTT. Encoded protein: CASAALSGNTIYF.